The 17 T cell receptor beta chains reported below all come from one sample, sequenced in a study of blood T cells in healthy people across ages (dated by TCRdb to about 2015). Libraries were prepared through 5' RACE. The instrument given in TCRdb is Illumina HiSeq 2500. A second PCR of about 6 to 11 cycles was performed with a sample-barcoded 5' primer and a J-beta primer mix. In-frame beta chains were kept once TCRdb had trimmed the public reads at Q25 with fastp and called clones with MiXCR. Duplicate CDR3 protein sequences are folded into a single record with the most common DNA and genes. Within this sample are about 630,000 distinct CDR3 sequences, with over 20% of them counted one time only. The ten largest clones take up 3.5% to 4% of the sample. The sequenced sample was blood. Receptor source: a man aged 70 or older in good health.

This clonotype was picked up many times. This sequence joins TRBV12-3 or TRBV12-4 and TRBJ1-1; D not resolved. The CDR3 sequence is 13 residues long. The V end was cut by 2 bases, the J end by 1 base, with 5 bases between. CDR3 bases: TGTGCCAGCAGTTTACTCCAGAACACTGAAGCTTTCTTT. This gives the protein CASSLLQNTEAFF.

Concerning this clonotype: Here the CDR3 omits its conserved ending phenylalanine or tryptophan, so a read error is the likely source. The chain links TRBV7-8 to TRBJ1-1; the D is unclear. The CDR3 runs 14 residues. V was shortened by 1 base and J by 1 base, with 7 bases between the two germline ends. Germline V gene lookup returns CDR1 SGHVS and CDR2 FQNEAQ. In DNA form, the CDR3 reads TGTGCCAGCAGCTTAGTCGCGGGGAACACTGAAGCTTTCTCT. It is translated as CASSLVAGNTEAFS.

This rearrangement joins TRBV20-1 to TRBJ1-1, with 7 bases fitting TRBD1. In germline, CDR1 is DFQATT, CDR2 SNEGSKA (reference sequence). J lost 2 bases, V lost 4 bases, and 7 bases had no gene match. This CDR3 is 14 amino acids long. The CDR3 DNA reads TGCAGTGCTATGGACAGGACCCACAACACTGAAGCTTTCTTT. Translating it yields CSAMDRTHNTEAFF.

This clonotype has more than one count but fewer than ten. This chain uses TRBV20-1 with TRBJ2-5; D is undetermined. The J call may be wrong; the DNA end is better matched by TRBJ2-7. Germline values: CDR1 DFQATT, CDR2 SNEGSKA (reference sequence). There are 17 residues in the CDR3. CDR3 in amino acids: CSARDPEHPELVHEQYF. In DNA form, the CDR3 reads TGCAGTGCTAGAGACCCGGAGCATCCGGAGCTTGTCCACGAGCAGTACTTC.

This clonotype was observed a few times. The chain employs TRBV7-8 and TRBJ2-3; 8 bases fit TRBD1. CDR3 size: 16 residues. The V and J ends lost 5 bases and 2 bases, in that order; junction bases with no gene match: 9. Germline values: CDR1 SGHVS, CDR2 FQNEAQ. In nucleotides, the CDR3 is TGTGCCAGCAGCGCTCGGCCGGGACAGGCCACAGATACGCAGTATTTT. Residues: CASSARPGQATDTQYF.

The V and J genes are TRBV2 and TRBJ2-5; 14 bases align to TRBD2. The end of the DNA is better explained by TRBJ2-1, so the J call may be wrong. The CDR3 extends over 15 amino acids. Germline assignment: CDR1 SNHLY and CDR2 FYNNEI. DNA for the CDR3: TGTGCCAGCAGTCCAGGACTAGCGGGAGGTGGGGAGCAGTTCTTC. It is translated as CASSPGLAGGGEQFF.

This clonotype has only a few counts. The CDR3 protein is CASSPVWNTEAFF. The CDR3 DNA is TGTGCCAGCAGCCCGGTGTGGAACACTGAAGCTTTCTTT. The chain carries TRBV5-6 and TRBJ1-1; D unresolved. CDR1 is SGHDT, CDR2 YYEEEE, per germline. The CDR3 totals 13 residues. V lost 4 bases and J lost 1, with 8 bases in between.

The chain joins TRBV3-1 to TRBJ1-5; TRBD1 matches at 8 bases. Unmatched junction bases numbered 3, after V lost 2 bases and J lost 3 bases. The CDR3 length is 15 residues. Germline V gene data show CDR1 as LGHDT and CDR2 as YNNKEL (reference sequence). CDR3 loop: CASSQTTGVNQPQHF. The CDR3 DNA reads TGTGCCAGCAGCCAAACGACAGGGGTCAATCAGCCCCAGCATTTT.

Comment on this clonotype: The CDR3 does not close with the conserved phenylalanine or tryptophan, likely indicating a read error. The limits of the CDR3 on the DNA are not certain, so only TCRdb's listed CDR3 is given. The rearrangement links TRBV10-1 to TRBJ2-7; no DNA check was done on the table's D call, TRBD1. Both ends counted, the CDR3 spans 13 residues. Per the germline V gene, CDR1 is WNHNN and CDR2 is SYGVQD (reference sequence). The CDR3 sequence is CASSRTGSYEQCC.

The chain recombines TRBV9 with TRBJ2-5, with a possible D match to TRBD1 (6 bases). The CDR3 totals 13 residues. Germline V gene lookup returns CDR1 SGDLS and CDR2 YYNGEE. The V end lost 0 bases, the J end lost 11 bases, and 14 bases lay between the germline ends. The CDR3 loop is CASSVGTDGEQYF. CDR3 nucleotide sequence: TGTGCCAGCAGCGTAGGGACAGACGGGGAGCAGTACTTC.

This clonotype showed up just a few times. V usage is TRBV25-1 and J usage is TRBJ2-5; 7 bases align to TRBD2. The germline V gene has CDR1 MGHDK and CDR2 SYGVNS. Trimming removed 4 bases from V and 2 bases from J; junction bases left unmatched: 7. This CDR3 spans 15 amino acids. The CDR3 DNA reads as TGTGCCAGCAGTGCCGGGGGGAGGACTCAAGAGACCCAGTACTTC. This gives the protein CASSAGGRTQETQYF.

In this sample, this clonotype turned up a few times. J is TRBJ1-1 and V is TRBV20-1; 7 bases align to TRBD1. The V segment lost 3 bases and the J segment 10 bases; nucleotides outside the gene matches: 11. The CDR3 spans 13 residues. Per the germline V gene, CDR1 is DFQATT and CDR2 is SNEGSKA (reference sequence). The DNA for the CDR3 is TGCAGTGCTAGCCGCAGGGGGTCAGCGCGAGCTTTCTTT. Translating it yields CSASRRGSARAFF.

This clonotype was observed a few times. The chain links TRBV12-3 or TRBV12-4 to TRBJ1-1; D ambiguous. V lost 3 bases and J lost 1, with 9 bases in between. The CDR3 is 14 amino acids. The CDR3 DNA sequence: TGTGCCAGCAGTTTTAGGGAGGGGAACACTGAAGCTTTCTTT. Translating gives CASSFREGNTEAFF.

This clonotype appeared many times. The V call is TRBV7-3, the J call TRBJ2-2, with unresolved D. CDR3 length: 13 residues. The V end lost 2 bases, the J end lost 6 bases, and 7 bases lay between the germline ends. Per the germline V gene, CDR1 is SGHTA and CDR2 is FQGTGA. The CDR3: CASSLEGPGELFF. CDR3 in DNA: TGTGCCAGCAGCTTAGAAGGCCCCGGGGAGCTGTTTTTT.

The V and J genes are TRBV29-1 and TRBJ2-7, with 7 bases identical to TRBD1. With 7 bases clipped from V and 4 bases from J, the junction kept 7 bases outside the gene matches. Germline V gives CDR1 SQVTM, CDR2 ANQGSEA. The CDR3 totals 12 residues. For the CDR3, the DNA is TGCAGCGCTGGAGACAGGGCTTACGAGCAGTACTTC. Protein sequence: CSAGDRAYEQYF.

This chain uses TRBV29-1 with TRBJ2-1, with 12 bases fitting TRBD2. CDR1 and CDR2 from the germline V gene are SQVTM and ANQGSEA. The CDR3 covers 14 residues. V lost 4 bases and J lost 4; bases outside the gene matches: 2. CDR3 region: CSVAGTSGYNEQFF. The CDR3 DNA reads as TGCAGCGTTGCAGGGACTAGCGGGTACAATGAGCAGTTCTTC.

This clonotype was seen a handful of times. The CDR3 here is CASSRGSSLLTDTQYF. CDR3 sequence (DNA): TGTGCCAGCAGCCGGGGGAGCTCCCTTCTCACAGATACGCAGTATTTT. The rearrangement uses TRBV14 and TRBJ2-3, with D perhaps given as TRBD1 or TRBD2 (5 bases each). V lost 4 bases and J 2 bases, leaving 16 bases between the germline ends. Germline V CDR1 and CDR2: SGHDN, FVKESK. The CDR3 covers 16 residues.